The 26 T cell receptor beta chains presented below share a single source sample, sequenced in a study of shared clonotypes between healthy human individuals. The assay was immunoSEQ multiplex PCR, and TCRdb's table has in-frame clones only and misses some. Of around 450,000 clones detected, 70% to 80% appear once; the ten largest clones hold 13%. Material for sequencing was PBMCs. These receptors were obtained from a middle-aged woman in good health. Some clones in this sample may be carry-over from other donors' samples.

This chain joins TRBV28 and TRBJ2-1; maybe TRBD2 (5 bases). V was trimmed by 6 bases and J by 3 bases, leaving 15 bases between them. Germline V lookup: CDR1 MDHEN, CDR2 SYDVKM. The CDR3 runs 15 residues. CDR3 DNA: TGTGCCAGCAGCGGGCGGCGGGCCAGCTACAATGAGCAGTTCTTC. It yields the protein CASSGRRASYNEQFF.

This clone was counted only a few times. This chain connects TRBV7-2 to TRBJ1-1, with 7 bases fitting TRBD1. J lost 3 bases, V lost 5 bases, and 9 bases had no gene match. CDR1 and CDR2 from the germline V gene are SGHTA and FQGNSA. There are 15 residues in the CDR3. The CDR3 DNA follows: TGTGCCAGCAGCCCCCCCCCAGGGGGAGACACTGAAGCTTTCTTT. This gives the protein CASSPPPGGDTEAFF.

The chain has TRBV7-2 and TRBJ2-1; 8 bases line up with TRBD2. The V gene end was trimmed by 1 base and the J gene end by 9 bases; junction bases not matched to a gene: 8. The CDR3 totals 15 residues. Looked up from germline, CDR1 is SGHTA and CDR2 is FQGNSA. CDR3: CASSLGVSGTGEQFF. The CDR3 region has the DNA TGTGCCAGCAGCTTAGGGGTTAGCGGGACGGGTGAGCAGTTCTTC.

The J gene is TRBJ2-3, the V gene TRBV5-1; 8 nucleotides line up with TRBD2. Germline V gives CDR1 SGHRS, CDR2 YFSETQ. This CDR3 is 16 amino acids long. The V and J ends lost 2 bases and 6 bases, in that order; junction bases with no gene match: 11. CDR3 protein: CASSFGTSGFQDTQYF. The CDR3 DNA is TGCGCCAGCAGCTTTGGAACTAGCGGTTTTCAGGATACGCAGTATTTT.

This chain's CDR3 is CASSFVWGGSYEQYF. For the CDR3, the DNA is TGTGCCAGCAGTTTTGTCTGGGGAGGGTCCTACGAGCAGTACTTC. This chain connects TRBV28 to TRBJ2-7; 7 bases map to TRBD2. Germline V gene lookup returns CDR1 MDHEN and CDR2 SYDVKM. The CDR3 is made up of 15 amino acids. Trimming cost V 3 bases and J 1 base; bases outside gene matches: 6.

The DNA for the CDR3 is TGTGCCAGCAGCGTTCGCGGCGGGACAGGTGGCGAGACCCAGTACTTC. Translated, it gives CASSVRGGTGGETQYF. The chain recombines TRBV9 with TRBJ2-5, with 8 bases lining up with TRBD1. Looked up from germline, CDR1 is SGDLS and CDR2 is YYNGEE. The CDR3 length is 16 residues. With V trimmed by 2 bases and J by 5 bases, 11 bases remained unmatched.

This chain links TRBV12-2 with TRBJ2-5; the tabulated D call, TRBD2, remains unverified against the DNA. The last part of the DNA fits TRBJ2-7 better; the J call may be wrong. TRBV12-2 is marked as a pseudogene. This CDR3 contains 17 residues. Written as DNA, the CDR3 is TGTGCAAGTCGCTTAGCGCTTCTAGCGGGAGTTTGGTACGAGCAGTACTTC. This sequence encodes CASRLALLAGVWYEQYF.

The sample holds many counts of this clone. The chain uses TRBV14 and TRBJ2-1; possible D gene TRBD1, 6 bases. The CDR3 loop spans 14 amino acids. The germline V gene has CDR1 SGHDN and CDR2 FVKESK. The ends were cut back, 7 bases at V and 2 bases at J, with 12 bases in the middle. The CDR3 DNA reads as TGTGCCAGCACCGGCGCAGGGGCCTACAATGAGCAGTTCTTC. Its translation: CASTGAGAYNEQFF.

This chain connects TRBV19 to TRBJ1-5; D unclear. The CDR3 is 13 amino acids. Trimming stripped 2 bases from V and 4 bases from J, with 6 bases between. The V gene's germline CDR1 is LNHDA and CDR2 SQIVND (reference sequence). In DNA, the CDR3 is TGTGCCAGTAGTATAAGGGAAAATCAGCCCCAGCATTTT. Encoded protein: CASSIRENQPQHF.

The J gene is TRBJ1-5, the V gene TRBV27, with TRBD1 matching over 8 bases. This CDR3 region has 16 residues. Trimming at V came to 5 bases and at J to 1 base, leaving 7 bases not matched to a gene. Per the germline V gene, CDR1 is MNHEY and CDR2 is SMNVEV (reference sequence). CDR3 in DNA: TGTGCCAGCAGTCCCCTCGACAGGGGCAGCAATCAGCCCCAGCATTTT. This gives the protein CASSPLDRGSNQPQHF.

This rearrangement joins TRBV28 to TRBJ2-7; D gene ambiguous. Looked up from germline, CDR1 is MDHEN and CDR2 is SYDVKM. Trimming stripped 6 bases from V and 0 bases from J, with 15 bases between. There are 15 residues in the CDR3. The CDR3 DNA follows: TGTGCCAGCAGCCCCCCTTGGGCCCACTCCTACGAGCAGTACTTC. This codes for CASSPPWAHSYEQYF.

At least ten counts were recorded for this clone. CDR3 amino acids: CAWSSQGQIRHF. CDR3 DNA sequence: TGTGCCTGGAGTTCGCAGGGGCAGATACGGCATTTT. The chain has TRBV30 and TRBJ1-5; a possible D gene is TRBD1 (6 bases). Germline V gene sequence: CDR1 GTSNPN, CDR2 SVGIG (reference sequence). The germline V and J ends were trimmed by 2 bases and 15 bases, with 17 bases remaining between them. CDR3 length: 12 residues.

V gene TRBV28 combines with J gene TRBJ1-2; weak D call: TRBD1 (5 bases). The V gene lost 2 bases and the J gene lost 6 bases, with 13 bases spanning the gap. The CDR3 totals 14 residues. The V gene's germline CDR1 is MDHEN and CDR2 SYDVKM. The CDR3 nucleotides read TGTGCCAGCAGTTTAAGGGGCCAGGAGGATGGCTACACCTTC. Amino acid sequence: CASSLRGQEDGYTF.

The V gene is TRBV18, the J gene TRBJ2-2; D remains ambiguous. CDR1 and CDR2 (germline): KGHSH, LQKENI. The V end was cut by 6 bases, the J end by 0 bases, with 14 bases between. The CDR3 length is 16 residues. The CDR3 loop is CASSLQTPANTGELFF. The CDR3 DNA is TGTGCCAGCTCTCTTCAGACACCCGCGAACACCGGGGAGCTGTTTTTT.

This chain joins TRBV10-1 and TRBJ1-4; 9 bases match TRBD1. The CDR3 is 17 amino acids. The germline CDR1 and CDR2 sequences are WNHNN and SYGVQD (reference sequence). The J segment lost 0 bases and the V segment lost 4 bases, leaving 6 bases of the junction unmatched. The CDR3 DNA reads as TGCGCCAGCAGTGCCCGGGACAGGGCTGCAACTAATGAAAAACTGTTTTTT. It yields the protein CASSARDRAATNEKLFF.

The CDR3 region has the DNA TGTGCCAGCAGCTTAGTAGTGGCAGAAAACACTGAAGCTTTCTTT. This codes for CASSLVVAENTEAFF. The chain recombines TRBV11-2 with TRBJ1-1; D call uncertain. The length of the CDR3 is 15 residues. Trimming left V 1 base short and J 2 bases short, with 11 bases between. Germline V gene data show CDR1 as SGHAT and CDR2 as FQNNGV.

V is TRBV10-3 and J is TRBJ2-7; 10 nucleotides line up with TRBD2. The junction had 6 bases not matched to a gene; V was cut back by 10 bases and J by 0 bases. The CDR3 length is 14 residues. Germline lookup yields CDR1 ENHRY and CDR2 SYGVKD. CDR3 nucleotides: TGTGCCACCTCAGGACTAGCGGACTCCTACGAGCAGTACTTC. This codes for CATSGLADSYEQYF.

The chain has TRBV28 and TRBJ2-7; TRBD1 matches at 7 bases. V shed 7 bases and J 3 bases; nucleotides not matched to a gene: 6. Germline CDR1 MDHEN, CDR2 SYDVKM. The CDR3 is 13 amino acids. CDR3 sequence reads: CASNRDSYYEQYF. The CDR3 region has the DNA TGTGCCAGCAACAGGGACAGCTACTACGAGCAGTACTTC.

V gene TRBV30 combines with J gene TRBJ1-4, with TRBD1 matching over 9 bases. The CDR3 covers 14 residues. CDR1 is GTSNPN and CDR2 is SVGIG in the germline V gene (reference sequence). V lost 4 bases and J lost 5; bases outside the gene matches: 5. CDR3 nucleotide sequence: TGTGCCTGGACCGGGACAGGGAGGAATGAAAAACTGTTTTTT. It translates to CAWTGTGRNEKLFF.

The chain couples TRBV6-5 to TRBJ1-2, with D possibly being TRBD1 (6 bases). V was pared by 4 bases and J by 3 bases, with 12 bases between. CDR1 and CDR2 from the germline V gene are MNHEY and SVGAGI. This CDR3 has 14 residues. The CDR3 spells CASSSQDSYYGYTF. DNA for the CDR3: TGTGCCAGCAGTTCCCAGGACAGCTACTATGGCTACACCTTC.

With respect to this clone: This probably arose from a read error, given a far larger clone one base away. Within the sample, other DNA sequences also encode this same CDR3. The chain uses TRBV4-2 and TRBJ2-2; either TRBD1 or TRBD2 may fit D (5 bases each). The germline V gene encodes CDR1 LGHNA and CDR2 YNFKEQ. The CDR3 runs 12 residues. For the CDR3, the DNA is TGTGCCAGCAGCCAGGGGACCGGGGAGCTGTTTTTC. Translation: CASSQGTGELFF.

Here the CDR3 reads CASSPKGASSGNTIYF. Written as DNA, the CDR3 is TGTGCCAGCAGCCCCAAGGGGGCGAGCTCTGGAAACACCATATATTTT. This chain uses TRBV7-9 with TRBJ1-3; 7 bases agree with TRBD1. V lost 5 bases, J lost 0 bases, and 7 bases stayed unmatched. This CDR3 is built from 16 residues. The germline V gene has CDR1 SEHNR and CDR2 FQNEAQ (reference sequence).

The chain links TRBV30 to TRBJ2-5; 8 nucleotides line up with TRBD2. V was clipped by 2 bases and J by 3 bases; unmatched bases: 2. This CDR3 is 13 amino acids long. From germline, CDR1 is GTSNPN and CDR2 SVGIG (reference sequence). The CDR3 bases are TGTGCCTGGAGTCCGGGGGGGGAAGAGACCCAGTACTTC. Translated, it gives CAWSPGGEETQYF.

About this clone: Compared with germline, one end of the junction differs, possibly owing to a read error. The J gene is TRBJ2-5, the V gene TRBV7-8, with TRBD1 as a possible D gene (6 bases). Germline V lookup: CDR1 SGHVS, CDR2 FQNEAQ. CDR3 size: 16 residues. DNA of the CDR3: TGTGCCAACAGCTTCATTAGACCGGACAGCCAAGAGACCCAGTACTTC. Encoded protein: CANSFIRPDSQETQYF.

J is TRBJ2-3 and V is TRBV29-1; 16 bases line up with TRBD2. Germline V gene sequence: CDR1 SQVTM, CDR2 ANQGSEA. The trim removed 5 bases at V and 2 bases at J, leaving 4 bases unmatched. CDR3 size: 16 residues. This CDR3 reads CSVWGLAGGPTDTQYF. The CDR3 DNA reads TGCAGCGTTTGGGGACTAGCGGGAGGGCCCACAGATACGCAGTATTTT.

The chain recombines TRBV6-1 with TRBJ1-1; 7 bases are a match to TRBD1. After removal of 2 bases from V and 4 bases from J, the junction contained 4 bases not matched to a gene. CDR1 and CDR2 from the germline V gene are MNHNS and SASEGT. This CDR3 has 14 amino acids. CDR3 in amino acids: CASSENRGFTEAFF. CDR3 sequence (DNA): TGTGCCAGCAGTGAAAACAGGGGATTCACTGAAGCTTTCTTT.